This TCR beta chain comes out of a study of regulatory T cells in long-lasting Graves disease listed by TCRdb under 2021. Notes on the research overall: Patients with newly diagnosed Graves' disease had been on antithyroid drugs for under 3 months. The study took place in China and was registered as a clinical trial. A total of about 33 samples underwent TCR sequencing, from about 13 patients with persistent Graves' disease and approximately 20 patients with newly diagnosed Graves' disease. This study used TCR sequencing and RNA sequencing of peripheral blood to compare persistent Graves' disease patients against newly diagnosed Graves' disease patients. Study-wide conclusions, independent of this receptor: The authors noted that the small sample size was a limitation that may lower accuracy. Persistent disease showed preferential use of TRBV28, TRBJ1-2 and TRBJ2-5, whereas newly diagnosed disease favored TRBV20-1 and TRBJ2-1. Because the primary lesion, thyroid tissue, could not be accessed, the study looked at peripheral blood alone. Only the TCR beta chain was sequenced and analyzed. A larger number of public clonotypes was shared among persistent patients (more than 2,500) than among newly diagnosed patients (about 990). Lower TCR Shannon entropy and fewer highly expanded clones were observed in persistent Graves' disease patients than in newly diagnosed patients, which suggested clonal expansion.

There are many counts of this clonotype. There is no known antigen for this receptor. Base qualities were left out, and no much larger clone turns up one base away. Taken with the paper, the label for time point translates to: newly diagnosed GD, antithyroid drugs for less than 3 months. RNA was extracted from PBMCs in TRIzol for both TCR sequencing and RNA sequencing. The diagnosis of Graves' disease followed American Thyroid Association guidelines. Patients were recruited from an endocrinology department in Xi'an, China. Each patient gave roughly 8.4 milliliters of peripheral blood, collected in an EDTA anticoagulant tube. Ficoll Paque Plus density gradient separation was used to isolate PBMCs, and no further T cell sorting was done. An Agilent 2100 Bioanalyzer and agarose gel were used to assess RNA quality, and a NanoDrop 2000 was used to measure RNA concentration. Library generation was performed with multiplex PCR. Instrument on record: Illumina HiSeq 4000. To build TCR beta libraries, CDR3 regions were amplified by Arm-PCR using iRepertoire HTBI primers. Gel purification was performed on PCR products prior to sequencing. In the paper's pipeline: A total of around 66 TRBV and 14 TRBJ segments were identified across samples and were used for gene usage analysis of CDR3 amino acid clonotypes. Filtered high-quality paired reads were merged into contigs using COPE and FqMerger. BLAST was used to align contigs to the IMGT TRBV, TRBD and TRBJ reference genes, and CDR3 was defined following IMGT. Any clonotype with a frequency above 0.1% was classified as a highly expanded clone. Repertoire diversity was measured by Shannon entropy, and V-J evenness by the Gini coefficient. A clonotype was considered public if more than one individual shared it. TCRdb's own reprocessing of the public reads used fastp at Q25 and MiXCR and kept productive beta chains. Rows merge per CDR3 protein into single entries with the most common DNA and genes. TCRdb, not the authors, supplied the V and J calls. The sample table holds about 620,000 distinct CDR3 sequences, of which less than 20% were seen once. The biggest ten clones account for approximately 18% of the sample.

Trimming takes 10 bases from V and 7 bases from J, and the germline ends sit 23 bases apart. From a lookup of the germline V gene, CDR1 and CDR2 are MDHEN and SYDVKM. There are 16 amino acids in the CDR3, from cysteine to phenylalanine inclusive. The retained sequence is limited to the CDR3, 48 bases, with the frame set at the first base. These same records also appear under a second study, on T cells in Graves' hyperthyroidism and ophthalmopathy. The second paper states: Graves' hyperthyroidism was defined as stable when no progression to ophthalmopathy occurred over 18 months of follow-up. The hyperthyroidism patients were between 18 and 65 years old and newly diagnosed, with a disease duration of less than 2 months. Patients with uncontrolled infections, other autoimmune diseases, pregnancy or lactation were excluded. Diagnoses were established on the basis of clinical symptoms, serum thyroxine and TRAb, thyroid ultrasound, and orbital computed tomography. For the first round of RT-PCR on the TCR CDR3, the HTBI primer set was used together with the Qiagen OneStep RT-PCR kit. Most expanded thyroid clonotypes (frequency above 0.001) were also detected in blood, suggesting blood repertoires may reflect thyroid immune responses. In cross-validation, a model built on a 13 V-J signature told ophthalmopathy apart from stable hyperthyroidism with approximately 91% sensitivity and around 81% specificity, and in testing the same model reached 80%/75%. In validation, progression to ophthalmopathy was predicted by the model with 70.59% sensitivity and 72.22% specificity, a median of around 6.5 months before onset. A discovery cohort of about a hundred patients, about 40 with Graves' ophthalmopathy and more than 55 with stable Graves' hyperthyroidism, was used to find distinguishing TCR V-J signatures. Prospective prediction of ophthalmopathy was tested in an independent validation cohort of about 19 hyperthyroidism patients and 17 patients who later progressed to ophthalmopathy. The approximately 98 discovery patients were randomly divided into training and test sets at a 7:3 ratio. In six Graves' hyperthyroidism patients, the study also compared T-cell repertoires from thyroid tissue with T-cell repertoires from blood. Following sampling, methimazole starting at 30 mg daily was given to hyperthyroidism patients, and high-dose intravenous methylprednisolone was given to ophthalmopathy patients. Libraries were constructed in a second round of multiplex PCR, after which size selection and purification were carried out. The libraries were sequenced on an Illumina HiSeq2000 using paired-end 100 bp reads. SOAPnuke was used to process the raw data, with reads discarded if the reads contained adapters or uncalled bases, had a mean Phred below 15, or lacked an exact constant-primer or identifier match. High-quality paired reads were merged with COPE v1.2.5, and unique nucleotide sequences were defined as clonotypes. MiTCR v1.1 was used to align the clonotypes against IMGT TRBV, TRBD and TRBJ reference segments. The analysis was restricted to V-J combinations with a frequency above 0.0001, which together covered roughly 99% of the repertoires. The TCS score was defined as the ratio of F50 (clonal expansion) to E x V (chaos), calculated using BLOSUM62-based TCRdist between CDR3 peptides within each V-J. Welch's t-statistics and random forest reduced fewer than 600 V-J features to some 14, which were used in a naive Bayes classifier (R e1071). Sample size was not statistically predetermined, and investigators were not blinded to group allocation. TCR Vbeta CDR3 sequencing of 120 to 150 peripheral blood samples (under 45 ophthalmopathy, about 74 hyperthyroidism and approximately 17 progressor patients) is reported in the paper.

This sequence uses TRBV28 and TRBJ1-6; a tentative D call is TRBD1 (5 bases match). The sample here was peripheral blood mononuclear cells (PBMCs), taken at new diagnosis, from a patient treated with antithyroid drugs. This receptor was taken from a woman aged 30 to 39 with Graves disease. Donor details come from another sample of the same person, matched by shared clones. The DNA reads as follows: TGTGCCACACTGTGGGCTTCCGGGACGGGCAATTCACCCCTCCACTTT. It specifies CATLWASGTGNSPLHF.